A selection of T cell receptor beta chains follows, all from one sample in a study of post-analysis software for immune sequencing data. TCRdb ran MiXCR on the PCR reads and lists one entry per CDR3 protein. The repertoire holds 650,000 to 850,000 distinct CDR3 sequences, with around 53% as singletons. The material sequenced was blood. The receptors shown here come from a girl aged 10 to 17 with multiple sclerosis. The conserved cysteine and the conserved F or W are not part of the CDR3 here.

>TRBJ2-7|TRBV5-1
ASSSHHEQY
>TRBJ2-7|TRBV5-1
ASSEAPYEQY
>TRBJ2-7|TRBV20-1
SALHGSGRSYEQY
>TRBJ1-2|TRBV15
ATSSYGQGAFRYGYT
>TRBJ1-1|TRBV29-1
SVERSHTEAF
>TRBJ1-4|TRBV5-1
ACSLGEGEKLF
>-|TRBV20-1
SARMGGNLYEQY
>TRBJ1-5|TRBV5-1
ASSLGGGREPQH
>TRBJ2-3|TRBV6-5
ASSFFRDLPGQY
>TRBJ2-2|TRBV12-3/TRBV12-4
ASSGSYTGELF
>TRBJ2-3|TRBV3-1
ASSLYLADTQY
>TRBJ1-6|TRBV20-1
SANRGYSPLH
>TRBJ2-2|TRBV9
ASSQDWADPTGELF
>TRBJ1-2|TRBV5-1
ASRLDSWGSYGYT
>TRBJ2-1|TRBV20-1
SARGGRATYNEQF
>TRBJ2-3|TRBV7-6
ASSLRQGLATTDTQY
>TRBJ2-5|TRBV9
ASSVGPGGRDQY
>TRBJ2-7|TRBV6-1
ASRDRPYEQY
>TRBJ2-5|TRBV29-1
SARGKPGMETQY
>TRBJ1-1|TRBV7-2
ASSIRQGAHLEAF
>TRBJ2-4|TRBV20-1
SALPGGKNIQY
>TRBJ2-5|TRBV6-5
ASSYVLWTGKETQY
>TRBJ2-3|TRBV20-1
SALPGAGGTDTQY
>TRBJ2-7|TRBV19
ASSITGSSDEQY
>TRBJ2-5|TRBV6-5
ASSPPGSRTQY
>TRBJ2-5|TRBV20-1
SARSLGGRNQETQY
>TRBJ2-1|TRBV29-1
SKGMGDEQF
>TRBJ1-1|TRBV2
AIPGENRGKNTEAF
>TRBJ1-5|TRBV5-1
ASSDGQGRASQH
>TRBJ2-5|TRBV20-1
SALAGTGQETQY
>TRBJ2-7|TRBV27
ASSPTGLEQY
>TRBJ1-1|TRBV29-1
SVTQGVYTEAF
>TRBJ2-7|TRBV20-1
SARDGQSPTYEQY
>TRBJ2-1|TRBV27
ASTEGAGGPNEQF
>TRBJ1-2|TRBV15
ATSRVDRTLSGYT
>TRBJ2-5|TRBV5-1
ASRIRGVKETQY
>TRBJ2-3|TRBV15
ATSSGLAGVTDTQY
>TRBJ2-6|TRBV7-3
ASSLRGTATQSGANVLT
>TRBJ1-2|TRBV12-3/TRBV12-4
ASSFGRANYGYT
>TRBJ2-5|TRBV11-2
ASSLAGDPGGQETQY
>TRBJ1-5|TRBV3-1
ASSPNRDAQPQH
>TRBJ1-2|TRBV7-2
ASSPTGARALYGYT
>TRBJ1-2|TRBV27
ASSHQGTVYYGYT
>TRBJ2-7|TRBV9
ASSVGVSYEQY
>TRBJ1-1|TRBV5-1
ASKNRVENTEAF
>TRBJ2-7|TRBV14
ASSHQDRSSYEQY
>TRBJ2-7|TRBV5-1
ASRTGTEYEQY
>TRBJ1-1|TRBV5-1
ASSLGQGEAF
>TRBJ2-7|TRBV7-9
ASSFSWREQY
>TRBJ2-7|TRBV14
ASSQHDVYEQY
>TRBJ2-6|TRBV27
ASSLWGGNVLT
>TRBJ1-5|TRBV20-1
SAREGGVSNQPQH